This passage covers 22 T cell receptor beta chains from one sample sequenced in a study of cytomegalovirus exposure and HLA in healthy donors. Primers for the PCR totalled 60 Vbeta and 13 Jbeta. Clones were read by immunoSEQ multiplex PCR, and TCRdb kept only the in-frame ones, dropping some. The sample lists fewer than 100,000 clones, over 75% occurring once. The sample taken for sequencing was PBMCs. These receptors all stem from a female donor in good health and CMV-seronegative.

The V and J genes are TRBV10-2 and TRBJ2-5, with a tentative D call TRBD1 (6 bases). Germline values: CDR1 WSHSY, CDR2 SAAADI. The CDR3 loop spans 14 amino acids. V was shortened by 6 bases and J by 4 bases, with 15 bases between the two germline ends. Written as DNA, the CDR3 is TGCGCCAGCAGGGATCCCGGGACAAGAGAGACCCAGTACTTC. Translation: CASRDPGTRETQYF.

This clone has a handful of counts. CDR3 bases: TGTGCCAGGACAAGGACCATATATTTT. This sequence encodes CARTRTIYF. The chain employs TRBV28 and TRBJ1-3; unclear D gene. Trimming shortened V by 9 bases and J by 10 bases, and 7 bases separated the two germline ends. The length of the CDR3 is 9 residues. Germline V gene data show CDR1 as MDHEN and CDR2 as SYDVKM.

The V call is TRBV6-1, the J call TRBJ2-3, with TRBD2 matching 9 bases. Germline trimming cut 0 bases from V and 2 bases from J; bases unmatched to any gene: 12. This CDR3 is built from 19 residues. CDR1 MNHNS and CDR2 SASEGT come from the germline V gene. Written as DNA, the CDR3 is TGTGCCAGCAGTGAAGCGTGGGGGTTTGCGGGAGGGCCCACAGATACGCAGTATTTT. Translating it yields CASSEAWGFAGGPTDTQYF.

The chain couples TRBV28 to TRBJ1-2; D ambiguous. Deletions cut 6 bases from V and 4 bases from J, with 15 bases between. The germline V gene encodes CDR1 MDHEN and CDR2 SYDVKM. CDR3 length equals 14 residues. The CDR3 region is CASSPGGPLYGYTF. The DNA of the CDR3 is TGTGCCAGCAGCCCAGGTGGCCCGCTCTATGGCTACACCTTC.

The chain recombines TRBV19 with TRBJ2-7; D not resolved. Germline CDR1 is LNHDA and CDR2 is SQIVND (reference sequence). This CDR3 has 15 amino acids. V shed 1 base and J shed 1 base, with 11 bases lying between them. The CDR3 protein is CASSIGQASSYEQYF. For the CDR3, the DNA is TGTGCCAGTAGTATAGGGCAGGCATCATCCTACGAGCAGTACTTC.

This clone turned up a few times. The CDR3 here is CASSDLPGQGSVTQYF. Here the CDR3 DNA reads TGTGCCAGCAGTGACTTGCCGGGACAGGGTTCCGTTACGCAGTATTTT. The chain has TRBV6-4 and TRBJ2-3; TRBD1 agrees at 9 bases. This CDR3 is built from 16 residues. Trimming removed 1 base from V and 8 bases from J; junction bases left unmatched: 10. Germline loops: CDR1 MRHNA, CDR2 SNTAGT.

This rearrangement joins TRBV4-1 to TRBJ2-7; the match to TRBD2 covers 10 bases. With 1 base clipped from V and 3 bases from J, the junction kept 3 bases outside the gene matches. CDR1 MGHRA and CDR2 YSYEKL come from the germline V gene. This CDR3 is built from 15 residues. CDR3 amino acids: CASSQGLAGDYEQYF. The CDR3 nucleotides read TGCGCCAGCAGCCAAGGGCTAGCGGGAGACTACGAGCAGTACTTC.

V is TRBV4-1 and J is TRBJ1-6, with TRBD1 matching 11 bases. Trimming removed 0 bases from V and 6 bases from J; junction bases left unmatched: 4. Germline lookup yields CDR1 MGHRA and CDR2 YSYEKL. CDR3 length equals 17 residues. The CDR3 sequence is CASSQDWDRGGNSPLHF. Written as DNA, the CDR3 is TGCGCCAGCAGCCAAGATTGGGACAGGGGGGGTAATTCACCCCTCCACTTT.

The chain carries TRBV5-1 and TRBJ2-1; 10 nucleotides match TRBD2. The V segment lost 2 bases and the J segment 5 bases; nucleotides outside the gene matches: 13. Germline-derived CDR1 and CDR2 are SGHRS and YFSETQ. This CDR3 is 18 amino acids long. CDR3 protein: CASSFGPLRAGGHNEQFF. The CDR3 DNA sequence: TGCGCCAGCAGCTTTGGGCCCCTTAGAGCGGGAGGGCACAATGAGCAGTTCTTC.

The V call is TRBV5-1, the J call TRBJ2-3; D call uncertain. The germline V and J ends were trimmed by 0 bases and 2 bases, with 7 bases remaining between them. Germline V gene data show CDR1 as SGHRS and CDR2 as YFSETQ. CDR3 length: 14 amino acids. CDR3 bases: TGCGCCAGCAGCTTGGCTGTCTTCACAGATACGCAGTATTTT. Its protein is CASSLAVFTDTQYF.

The CDR3 loop reads CASSSLTGGTEAFF. The CDR3 DNA reads TGTGCCAGCAGCTCTCTGACAGGGGGCACTGAAGCTTTCTTT. This rearrangement joins TRBV5-4 to TRBJ1-1, with 9 bases aligning to TRBD1. Trimming removed 3 bases from V and 4 bases from J; junction bases left unmatched: 4. Germline V gene sequence: CDR1 SGHNT, CDR2 YYREEE (reference sequence). The CDR3 is made up of 14 amino acids.

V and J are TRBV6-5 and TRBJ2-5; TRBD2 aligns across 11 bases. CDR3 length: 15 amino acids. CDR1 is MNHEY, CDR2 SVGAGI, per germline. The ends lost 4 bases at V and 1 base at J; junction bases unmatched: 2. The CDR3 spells CASSLAGGPQETQYF. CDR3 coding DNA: TGTGCCAGCAGTTTAGCGGGAGGGCCCCAAGAGACCCAGTACTTC.

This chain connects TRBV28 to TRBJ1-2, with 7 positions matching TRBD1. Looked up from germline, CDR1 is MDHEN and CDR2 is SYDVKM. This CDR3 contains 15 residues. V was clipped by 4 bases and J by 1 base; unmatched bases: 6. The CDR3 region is CASSSTGQINYGYTF. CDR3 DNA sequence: TGTGCCAGCAGTTCAACGGGACAGATTAACTATGGCTACACCTTC.

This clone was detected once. Written as DNA, the CDR3 is TGTGCCAGCAGTTCGCTTATCGGGTATGGCTACACCTTC. Its protein product is CASSSLIGYGYTF. V and J are TRBV28 and TRBJ1-2; D unclear. Germline V gives CDR1 MDHEN, CDR2 SYDVKM. The length of the CDR3 is 13 residues. V was trimmed by 4 bases and J by 5 bases, leaving 11 bases between them.

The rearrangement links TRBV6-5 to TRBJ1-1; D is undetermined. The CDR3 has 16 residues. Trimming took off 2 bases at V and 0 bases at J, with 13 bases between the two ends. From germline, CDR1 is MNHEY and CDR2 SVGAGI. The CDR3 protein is CASSYGGVGMNTEAFF. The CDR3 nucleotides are TGTGCCAGCAGTTACGGCGGGGTTGGGATGAACACTGAAGCTTTCTTT.

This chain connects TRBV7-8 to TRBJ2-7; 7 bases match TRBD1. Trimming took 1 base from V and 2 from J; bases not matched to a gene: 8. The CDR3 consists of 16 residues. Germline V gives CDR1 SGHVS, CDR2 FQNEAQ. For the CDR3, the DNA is TGTGCCAGCAGCTTAGAGGGGGCAGGGGCCCCCTACGAGCAGTACTTC. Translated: CASSLEGAGAPYEQYF. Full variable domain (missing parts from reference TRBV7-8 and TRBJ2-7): GAGVSQSPRYKVAKRGQDVALRCDPISGHVSLFWYQQALGQGPEFLTYFQNEAQLDKSGLPSDRFFAERPEGSVSTLKIQRTQQEDSAVYLCASSLEGAGAPYEQYFGPGTRLTVT.

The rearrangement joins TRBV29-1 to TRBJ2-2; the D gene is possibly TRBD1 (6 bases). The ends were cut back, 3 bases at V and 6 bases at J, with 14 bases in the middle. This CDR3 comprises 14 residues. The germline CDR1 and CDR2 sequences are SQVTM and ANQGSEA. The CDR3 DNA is TGCAGCGTTGAGGCAGGGGTAGAGGCCGGGGAGCTGTTTTTT. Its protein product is CSVEAGVEAGELFF.

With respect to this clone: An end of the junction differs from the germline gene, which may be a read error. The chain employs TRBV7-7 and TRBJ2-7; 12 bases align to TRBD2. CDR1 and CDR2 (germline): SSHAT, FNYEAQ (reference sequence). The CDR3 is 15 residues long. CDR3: CASSPLTSGGYEQYF. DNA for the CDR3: TGTGCTAGCAGCCCCCTGACTAGCGGGGGCTACGAGCAGTACTTC.

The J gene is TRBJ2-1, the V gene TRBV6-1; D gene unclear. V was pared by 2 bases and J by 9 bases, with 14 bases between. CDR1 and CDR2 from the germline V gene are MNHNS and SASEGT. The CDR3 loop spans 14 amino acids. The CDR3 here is CASSELREVGEQFF. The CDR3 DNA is TGTGCCAGCAGTGAACTTAGAGAAGTTGGTGAGCAGTTCTTC.

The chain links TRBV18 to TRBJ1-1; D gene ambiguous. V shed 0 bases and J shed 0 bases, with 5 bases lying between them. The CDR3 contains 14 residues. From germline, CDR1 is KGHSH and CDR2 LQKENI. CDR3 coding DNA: TGTGCCAGCTCACCACCCGGGATGAACACTGAAGCTTTCTTT. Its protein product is CASSPPGMNTEAFF.

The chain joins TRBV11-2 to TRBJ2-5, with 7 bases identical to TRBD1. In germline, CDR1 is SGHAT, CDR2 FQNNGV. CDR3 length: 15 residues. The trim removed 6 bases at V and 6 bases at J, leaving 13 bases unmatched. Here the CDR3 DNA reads TGTGCCAGCAGTCGAAGGGGGCTCGAGGAGAAGACCCAGTACTTC. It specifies CASSRRGLEEKTQYF.

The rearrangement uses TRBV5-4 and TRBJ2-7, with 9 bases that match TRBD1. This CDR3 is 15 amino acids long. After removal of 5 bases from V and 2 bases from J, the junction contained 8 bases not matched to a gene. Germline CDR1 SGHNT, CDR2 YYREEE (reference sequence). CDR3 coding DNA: TGTGCCAGCAGTTACGACAGGGGGGACACCTACGAGCAGTACTTC. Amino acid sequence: CASSYDRGDTYEQYF.